The TCR beta chain described here comes from a study of blood T cells in healthy people across ages. With a J-beta primer mix and a sample-barcoded 5' primer, a second PCR ran 7 to 11 cycles. TCRdb used MiXCR to reprocess the 5' RACE reads, holding one entry per CDR3 protein. The sample records 1.5 million to 2 million distinct CDR3 sequences, roughly 27% being singletons. This clonotype was recorded many times. Its cognate antigen is unknown. Broader study findings: PBMCs left unsorted prevented a conclusive naive versus antigen-experienced comparison.

Between the trimmed V and J ends, which lost 2 bases and 4 bases, there was a span of 9 bases. The CDR3 is 13 amino acids. Looked up from germline, CDR1 is DFQATT and CDR2 is SNEGSKA (reference sequence). This chain connects TRBV20-1 to TRBJ2-1; weak D call: TRBD1 (5 bases). Sequencing input: blood. This TCR was sampled from a woman aged 25 to 39 in good health. The CDR3 loop is CSARRQGYNEQFF. In DNA, the CDR3 is TGCAGTGCTAGACGGCAGGGATACAATGAGCAGTTCTTC.